This T cell receptor beta chain was sequenced in a study of blood T cells in healthy people across ages. Primers used in a second PCR of roughly 7 to 12 cycles were a sample-barcoded 5' primer and a J-beta primer mix. The template-switch adaptor, which had 12 random nucleotides, put a tag on each cDNA molecule. Via MiXCR, TCRdb re-called the 5' RACE reads, giving one row per CDR3 protein. Of roughly 2 million distinct CDR3 sequences listed, about 50% are singletons. V lost 0 bases, J lost 2 bases, and 16 bases stayed unmatched. Germline V gives CDR1 LGHNA, CDR2 YSLEER. The CDR3 extends over 20 amino acids.

This chain connects TRBV4-3 to TRBJ2-1, with 7 bases fitting TRBD2. The specimen sequenced was blood. This TCR came from a woman aged 40 to 49 in good health. CDR3 sequence (DNA): TGCGCCAGCAGCCAAGAAAGGCGGCTAGCGGAGCCGAGCCCCTACAATGAGCAGTTCTTC. Translation: CASSQERRLAEPSPYNEQFF.